This entry features one T cell receptor beta chain sequence. Assignments of participants to cohorts depended upon their own reported clinical history. Authors' data handling: Estimated nucleated cell counts came from reference gene primer amplification. Produced via immunoSEQ multiplex PCR; TCRdb's table is partial and in-frame only. V and J calls and clone size are those listed in that table; D and trimming were worked out from the DNA. The profile covers about 300,000 clones, with over 75% appearing a single time and 8.5% to 12% taken by the ten largest. Trimming pared 7 bases from V and 4 bases from J, leaving 11 bases between. Germline V lookup: CDR1 ENHRY, CDR2 SYGVKD. This CDR3 region has 13 residues. The record originates from a study of blood T cell repertoires in COVID-19. Overall study: There were acute and convalescent COVID-19 samples, and they came from the United States, Italy and Spain.

The rearrangement joins TRBV10-3 to TRBJ1-5; maybe TRBD1 (6 bases). This TCR came from a woman aged 18 to 35 who had recovered from COVID-19. Material for sequencing was PBMCs or T cells enriched from blood (not recorded which). The CDR3 here is CAINQGSNQPQHF. CDR3 nucleotide sequence: TGTGCCATCAATCAGGGGAGTAATCAGCCCCAGCATTTT.